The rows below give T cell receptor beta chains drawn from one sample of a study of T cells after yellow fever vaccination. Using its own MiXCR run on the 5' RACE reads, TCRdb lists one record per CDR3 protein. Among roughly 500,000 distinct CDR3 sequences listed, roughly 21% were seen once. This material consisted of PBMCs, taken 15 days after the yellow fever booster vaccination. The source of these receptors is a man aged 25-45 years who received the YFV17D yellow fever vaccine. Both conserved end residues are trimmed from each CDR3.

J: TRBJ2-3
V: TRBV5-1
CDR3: ASSFSGSSTDTQY

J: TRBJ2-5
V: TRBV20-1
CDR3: SARISATQY

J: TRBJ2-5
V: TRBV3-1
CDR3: ASSQVPIQETQY

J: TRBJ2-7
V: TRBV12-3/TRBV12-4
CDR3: ASSSLRGGEQY

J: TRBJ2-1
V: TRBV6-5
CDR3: ASSYSRGFEQF

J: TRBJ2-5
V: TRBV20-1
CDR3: SAYYQETQY

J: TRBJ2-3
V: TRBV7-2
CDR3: ASSLIAGGSTDTQY

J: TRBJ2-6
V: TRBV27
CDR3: ASSRDRVFGANVLT

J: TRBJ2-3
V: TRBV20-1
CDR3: SAISETGTDTQY

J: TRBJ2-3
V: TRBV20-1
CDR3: SAPTSGSANTQY

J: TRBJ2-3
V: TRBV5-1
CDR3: ASSTGRISDTQY

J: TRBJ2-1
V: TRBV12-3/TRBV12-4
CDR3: ASTLTSGSYNEQF

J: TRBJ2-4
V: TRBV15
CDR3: ATSSGLAKNIQY

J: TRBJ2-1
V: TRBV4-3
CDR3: ASSQTGTSGKYNEQF

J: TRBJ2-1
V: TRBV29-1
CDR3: SVALAGGGIEQF

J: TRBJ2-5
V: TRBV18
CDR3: ASSHSGQGGQETQY

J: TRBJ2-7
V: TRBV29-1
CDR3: SVDPQGAGEQY

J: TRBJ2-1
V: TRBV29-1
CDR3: SVVPLGGPAYNEQF

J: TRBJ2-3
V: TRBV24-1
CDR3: ATSAPGTGTPSDTQY

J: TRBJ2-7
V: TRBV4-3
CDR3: ASSHWTGDEQY

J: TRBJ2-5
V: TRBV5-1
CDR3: ASSSTRAGGKETQY

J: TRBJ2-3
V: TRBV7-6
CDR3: ASSSTSLSTDTQY

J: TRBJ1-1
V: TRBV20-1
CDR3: SARAPGRVVTEAF

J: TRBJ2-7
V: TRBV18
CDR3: ASSPLLGAPHEQY

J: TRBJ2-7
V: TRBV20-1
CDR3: SALIVPYEQY

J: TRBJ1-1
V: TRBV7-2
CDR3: ASSFYRENTEAF